A single sample is the source of the 13 T cell receptor beta chains below, sequenced in a study of blood T cells in healthy people across ages. It was with a sample-barcoded 5' primer and a J-beta primer mix that a second PCR of roughly 7 to 11 cycles was run. TCRdb itself ran the 5' RACE reads through MiXCR, one entry per CDR3 protein. The sample records approximately 360,000 distinct CDR3 sequences, 45% to 60% being singletons. Sequencing was carried out using blood. The receptor set was obtained from a man aged 55-75 years in good health.

This clonotype was observed a few times. V gene TRBV6-5 combines with J gene TRBJ1-6; 9 bases agree with TRBD1. The CDR3 runs to 14 residues. Germline V lookup: CDR1 MNHEY, CDR2 SVGAGI. The V gene end was trimmed by 5 bases and the J gene end by 10 bases; junction bases not matched to a gene: 6. CDR3 amino acids: CASSPGTGNSPLHF. The DNA of the CDR3 is TGTGCCAGCAGTCCCGGGACAGGGAACTCACCCCTCCACTTT.

The gene calls are TRBV7-2 and TRBJ1-1; 10 bases line up with TRBD1. CDR3 length: 16 amino acids. Germline values: CDR1 SGHTA, CDR2 FQGNSA. With V trimmed by 3 bases and J by 1 base, 5 bases remained unmatched. The CDR3 here is CASSFRQGAGNTEAFF. The CDR3 DNA reads as TGTGCCAGCAGCTTTCGACAGGGGGCAGGGAACACTGAAGCTTTCTTT.

Turning to this clonotype: Just one base apart from a much larger clone, this may be a read error. The chain employs TRBV11-2 and TRBJ2-7; TRBD1 matches at 9 bases. The V gene end was trimmed by 8 bases and the J gene end by 7 bases; junction bases not matched to a gene: 12. This CDR3 has 14 amino acids. The germline V gene encodes CDR1 SGHAT and CDR2 FQNNGV. The CDR3 bases are TGTGCCAGCGGCACCGGGACAGGGATGCAAGAGCAGTACTTC. Amino acids: CASGTGTGMQEQYF.

Here the CDR3 DNA reads TGTGCCAGCAGCGAAAGACCGGGACTAGCGAATGAGCAGTTCTTC. Amino acids: CASSERPGLANEQFF. The J gene is TRBJ2-1, the V gene TRBV9; 10 bases align to TRBD2. The CDR3 is 15 amino acids. Losses at the gene ends were 3 bases for V and 7 bases for J; bases not matched to a gene: 7. Germline CDR1 is SGDLS and CDR2 is YYNGEE.

This chain connects TRBV11-3 to TRBJ2-3; a weak D match, TRBD1 (5 bases). The CDR3 extends over 12 amino acids. V shed 0 bases and J shed 14 bases, with 12 bases lying between them. Germline V CDR1 and CDR2: SGHNT, YENEEA. DNA of the CDR3: TGTGCCAGCAGCTTAGAGGACACGGACACGTATTTT. Amino acid sequence: CASSLEDTDTYF.

This chain links TRBV29-1 with TRBJ2-3, with 8 bases that match TRBD1. Germline V CDR1 and CDR2: SQVTM, ANQGSEA. Unmatched junction bases numbered 5, after V lost 3 bases and J lost 3 bases. The CDR3 contains 14 residues. The CDR3 region has the DNA TGCAGCGTTGACAGGACAGGGATAACAGATACGCAGTATTTT. It specifies CSVDRTGITDTQYF.

This chain joins TRBV27 and TRBJ2-7; 11 nucleotides match TRBD2. V lost 4 bases and J lost 3; bases outside the gene matches: 8. Germline loops: CDR1 MNHEY, CDR2 SMNVEV (reference sequence). This CDR3 contains 16 residues. The CDR3 DNA is TGTGCCAGCAGTTCCCTGACTAGCGGGGCGAGCTACGAGCAGTACTTC. Its protein product is CASSSLTSGASYEQYF.

There are a few counts of this clonotype. This clone may be a read error of a much larger clone one base away. The chain joins TRBV28 to TRBJ2-5; a weak D match, TRBD1 (5 bases). Germline V lookup: CDR1 MDHEN, CDR2 SYDVKM. Between the trimmed V and J ends, which lost 7 bases and 11 bases, there was a span of 23 bases. The CDR3 sequence is 14 residues long. CDR3 loop: CASTTGPANNEQYF. The CDR3 DNA reads TGTGCCAGCACAACAGGCCCAGCCAACAATGAGCAGTACTTC.

J is TRBJ1-1 and V is TRBV6-2 or TRBV6-3; 9 positions agree with TRBD1. Germline assignment: CDR1 MNHEY and CDR2 SVGEGT. This CDR3 is built from 14 residues. With V trimmed by 7 bases and J by 7 bases, 10 bases remained unmatched. In DNA, the CDR3 is TGTGCCAGCAATAAACAGGGGGCGCGGAATGAAGCTTTCTTT. This sequence encodes CASNKQGARNEAFF.

The CDR3 DNA reads TGTGCCAGCAGTTTGCGGCCGGGGACAGGGGAATCGGAGACCCAGTACTTC. Amino acids: CASSLRPGTGESETQYF. V gene TRBV28 combines with J gene TRBJ2-5, with 10 bases identical to TRBD1. The CDR3 sequence is 17 residues long. The J segment lost 5 bases and the V segment lost 3 bases, leaving 12 bases of the junction unmatched. Germline values: CDR1 MDHEN, CDR2 SYDVKM.

This clonotype has a handful of counts. One base away lies a much larger clone, so this may be a sequencing read error. V is TRBV20-1 and J is TRBJ2-1; 12 bases are a match to TRBD2. J lost 10 bases, V lost 5 bases, and 9 bases had no gene match. Germline V CDR1 and CDR2: DFQATT, SNEGSKA (reference sequence). This CDR3 has 14 amino acids. As DNA, the CDR3 is TGCAGTGCTCTCGGACTAGCGGGAAACTACGAGCAGTTCTTC. This translates into CSALGLAGNYEQFF.

The CDR3 DNA reads as TGTGCCAGCAGCTACCGGACTAGCGGGCAAGAGACCCAGTACTTC. This sequence encodes CASSYRTSGQETQYF. V and J are TRBV7-2 and TRBJ2-5; 11 bases are a match to TRBD2. The CDR3 has 15 residues. J lost 2 bases, V lost 4 bases, and 3 bases had no gene match. Germline V lookup: CDR1 SGHTA, CDR2 FQGNSA.

The rearrangement uses TRBV12-3 or TRBV12-4 and TRBJ2-7; maybe TRBD1 (7 bases). CDR3 length: 14 residues. V was clipped by 6 bases and J by 5 bases, with 17 bases between them. As DNA, the CDR3 is TGTGCCAGCAGGGTCCAGGGGGGAGTCGACGAGCAGTACTTC. It specifies CASRVQGGVDEQYF.